This T cell receptor beta chain was observed in a study of cytomegalovirus exposure and HLA in healthy donors. As for the study in general: Earlier findings included roughly 120 million unique TCR beta sequences obtained from about 179 million T cells. There were 65 million to 85 million unique TCRs (from HLA-typed donors) in an early data release. Among the approximately 400 genotyped donors, 70% to 90% were placed in the Caucasian-associated ancestry cluster.

On this clone: The antigen is unknown.

General observations from the study: The authors later found HLA-associated TCR beta chains more clonally expanded than equally common others.

The PCR was carried out with 60 Vbeta primers and 13 Jbeta primers. This table comes from immunoSEQ multiplex PCR, and its TCRdb copy is limited to in-frame clones, with some not included. The specimen's table records 80,000 to 100,000 clones. Sample: PBMCs. The receptor comes from a woman in her thirties in good health and CMV-seronegative.

The CDR3 nucleotides are TGTGCCACCAGCGCGGGACAGGAAGGTGAAAAACTGTTTTTT. This translates into CATSAGQEGEKLFF. V usage is TRBV15 and J usage is TRBJ1-4; 8 bases are shared with TRBD1. The CDR3 length is 14 residues. The ends lost 5 bases at V and 7 bases at J; junction bases unmatched: 6. Germline V gives CDR1 LNHNV, CDR2 YYDKDF (reference sequence).